The next 30 T cell receptor beta chains were all read from a single sample in a study of CD8 T cells in Susac syndrome. The RNA, 0.5 to 1 ug, was put through reverse transcription using random hexamers. TCRdb re-called the immunoSEQ multiplex PCR reads through MiXCR, storing one row per CDR3 protein. The sample contains a few hundred thousand distinct CDR3 sequences, 95% of which appear only once. Sequencing was performed on CD4+ T cells from PBMCs. The source of these receptors is a human donor with multiple sclerosis.

V gene TRBV6-5 combines with J gene TRBJ2-3; D gene ambiguous. Germline lookup yields CDR1 MNHEY and CDR2 SVGAGI. The CDR3 consists of 15 residues. The V end lost 6 bases, the J end lost 0 bases, and 13 bases lay between the germline ends. The CDR3 DNA reads TGTGCCAGCAGCCCTCGGCGGCGAAGCACAGATACGCAGTATTTT. Encoded protein: CASSPRRRSTDTQYF.

The J gene is TRBJ2-7, the V gene TRBV27, with TRBD2 matching over 8 bases. The CDR3 consists of 15 residues. V lost 1 base, J lost 5 bases, and 7 bases stayed unmatched. Germline V gene lookup returns CDR1 MNHEY and CDR2 SMNVEV (reference sequence). The CDR3 region is CASSLWLAGSHEQYF. CDR3 coding DNA: TGTGCCAGCAGTTTATGGCTAGCGGGTTCCCACGAGCAGTACTTC.

The DNA of the CDR3 is TGCAGCGTTGGAGGGTCTAGCGGGGGGAGCACAGATACGCAGTATTTT. It yields the protein CSVGGSSGGSTDTQYF. The chain is built from TRBV29-1 and TRBJ2-3; TRBD2 agrees at 11 bases. Germline loops: CDR1 SQVTM, CDR2 ANQGSEA. The ends lost 4 bases at V and 0 bases at J; junction bases unmatched: 6. The CDR3 has 16 amino acids.

The chain links TRBV5-1 to TRBJ1-4; D ambiguous. V dropped 5 bases and J dropped 8 bases, with 16 bases sitting between them. Germline loops: CDR1 SGHRS, CDR2 YFSETQ. The CDR3 is 14 residues long. The CDR3 here is CASRLTGGGEKLFF. CDR3 DNA: TGCGCCAGCAGACTGACGGGAGGTGGGGAAAAACTGTTTTTT.

The chain carries TRBV18 and TRBJ1-1; maybe TRBD1 (6 bases). The V end lost 5 bases, the J end lost 0 bases, and 16 bases lay between the germline ends. Germline CDR1 is KGHSH and CDR2 is LQKENI. The CDR3 totals 16 residues. The CDR3 region is CASSSFAGTMNTEAFF. CDR3 in DNA: TGTGCCAGCTCATCCTTCGCCGGGACAATGAACACTGAAGCTTTCTTT.

This chain connects TRBV7-9 to TRBJ1-1; D gene ambiguous. The CDR3 loop spans 13 amino acids. V was clipped by 0 bases and J by 7 bases, with 9 bases between them. Germline CDR1 SEHNR, CDR2 FQNEAQ (reference sequence). The DNA for the CDR3 is TGTGCCAGCAGCTTAGCAGGGCCGAATGAAGCTTTCTTT. Protein product: CASSLAGPNEAFF.

The V call is TRBV25-1, the J call TRBJ1-4; 8 nucleotides agree with TRBD1. This CDR3 is built from 16 residues. V lost 6 bases, J lost 6 bases, and 12 bases stayed unmatched. The germline V gene has CDR1 MGHDK and CDR2 SYGVNS. The CDR3: CASSSDRGLRDEKLFF. Written as DNA, the CDR3 is TGTGCCAGCAGCTCCGACAGGGGTTTGAGAGATGAAAAACTGTTTTTT.

This clonotype was picked up one time. CDR3 DNA sequence: TGCAGTGCTGGCCCAGGGGAGGCTGTCTATGGCTACACCTTC. Translating gives CSAGPGEAVYGYTF. This rearrangement joins TRBV20-1 to TRBJ1-2; TRBD1 is a possible D gene (6 bases). Per the germline V gene, CDR1 is DFQATT and CDR2 is SNEGSKA (reference sequence). The V end lost 5 bases, the J end lost 4 bases, and 17 bases lay between the germline ends. The CDR3 runs 14 residues.

This rearrangement joins TRBV20-1 to TRBJ1-1, with D unclear. The germline V gene has CDR1 DFQATT and CDR2 SNEGSKA (reference sequence). Trimming stripped 3 bases from V and 8 bases from J, with 7 bases between. The CDR3 is made up of 10 amino acids. The DNA for the CDR3 is TGCAGTGCTAGCGTGGTAGAAGCTTTCTTT. It translates to CSASVVEAFF.

The rearrangement uses TRBV20-1 and TRBJ1-5; D may be TRBD1 (5 bases). V was clipped by 5 bases and J by 1 base, with 9 bases between them. The V gene's germline CDR1 is DFQATT and CDR2 SNEGSKA (reference sequence). The CDR3 has 13 amino acids. Written as DNA, the CDR3 is TGCAGTGCTCCCGGGGGAAGCAATCAGCCCCAGCATTTT. As protein: CSAPGGSNQPQHF.

The V gene is TRBV5-4, the J gene TRBJ2-5; 7 nucleotides align to TRBD2. The V and J ends lost 4 bases and 2 bases, in that order; junction bases with no gene match: 8. CDR3 size: 15 residues. The germline V gene encodes CDR1 SGHNT and CDR2 YYREEE (reference sequence). For the CDR3, the DNA is TGTGCCAGCAGCCGGCGGGCGGGGGAGCAAGAGACCCAGTACTTC. It specifies CASSRRAGEQETQYF.

The genes are TRBV30 and TRBJ2-1; D gene ambiguous. Per the germline V gene, CDR1 is GTSNPN and CDR2 is SVGIG (reference sequence). The CDR3 contains 13 residues. The V end was cut by 8 bases, the J end by 0 bases, with 11 bases between. This chain's CDR3 is CARDSYSYNEQFF. Here the CDR3 DNA reads TGTGCCAGAGACTCCTACTCCTACAATGAGCAGTTCTTC.

This chain links TRBV7-9 with TRBJ1-1, with no clear D. The CDR3 has 12 residues. The germline V gene has CDR1 SEHNR and CDR2 FQNEAQ (reference sequence). Trimming cost V 5 bases and J 3 bases, with 7 bases left between them. CDR3 sequence reads: CASSHMDTEAFF. CDR3 nucleotide sequence: TGTGCCAGCAGCCACATGGACACTGAAGCTTTCTTT.

The CDR3 protein is CSLPTGDTQYF. CDR3 nucleotides: TGCAGCTTACCCACTGGGGATACGCAGTATTTT. This chain connects TRBV29-1 to TRBJ2-3; D is ambiguous. Per the germline V gene, CDR1 is SQVTM and CDR2 is ANQGSEA. This CDR3 region has 11 residues. Trimming removed 8 bases at V and 6 bases at J, with 12 bases between.

The chain links TRBV5-4 to TRBJ2-1; D remains ambiguous. The CDR3 length is 16 residues. Trimming left V 5 bases short and J 9 bases short, with 24 bases between. Germline V CDR1 and CDR2: SGHNT, YYREEE (reference sequence). The CDR3 DNA reads as TGTGCCAGCAGTCACGGGCAGAAACGATCCTACGGTGAGCAGTTCTTC. It codes for CASSHGQKRSYGEQFF.

This clonotype was seen once. Here the CDR3 reads CASSQMAAPGQYF. The DNA for the CDR3 is TGTGCCAGCAGCCAAATGGCGGCCCCCGGCCAGTACTTC. The chain uses TRBV3-1 and TRBJ2-7; D gene uncertain. This CDR3 comprises 13 residues. Germline CDR1 reads LGHDT; CDR2 reads YNNKEL (reference sequence). Trimming pared 2 bases from V and 10 bases from J, leaving 15 bases between.

The chain carries TRBV29-1 and TRBJ1-2; D gene ambiguous. The CDR3 runs 11 residues. Looked up from germline, CDR1 is SQVTM and CDR2 is ANQGSEA. The V end was cut by 5 bases, the J end by 4 bases, with 8 bases between. The CDR3 region is CSVLGSYGYTF. The CDR3 nucleotides are TGCAGCGTTCTGGGAAGCTATGGCTACACCTTC.

V gene TRBV7-6 combines with J gene TRBJ1-1; D gene uncertain. V was shortened by 1 base and J by 2 bases, with 8 bases between the two germline ends. Germline values: CDR1 SGHVS, CDR2 FNYEAQ. CDR3 size: 14 residues. CDR3 bases: TGTGCCAGCAGCTTAGGCGGGATTAACACTGAAGCTTTCTTT. The encoded protein is CASSLGGINTEAFF.

The CDR3 nucleotides read TGTGCCAGCAGTCGAACCACAGGGTTCGACGAGCAGTACTTC. As protein: CASSRTTGFDEQYF. The chain uses TRBV3-1 and TRBJ2-7, with D tentatively TRBD1 (6 bases). The germline CDR1 and CDR2 sequences are LGHDT and YNNKEL (reference sequence). The CDR3 runs 14 residues. V was clipped by 6 bases and J by 5 bases, with 17 bases between them.

This rearrangement joins TRBV30 to TRBJ2-7, with a weak D call TRBD2 (5 bases). Per the germline V gene, CDR1 is GTSNPN and CDR2 is SVGIG (reference sequence). V lost 1 base to trimming and J lost 6 bases, with 10 bases between them. The CDR3 contains 12 residues. CDR3 in DNA: TGTGCCTGGAGTGGGACTCGAGGCGAGCAGTACTTC. It yields the protein CAWSGTRGEQYF.

This clonotype was observed once. The V gene is TRBV7-9, the J gene TRBJ2-3; D is perhaps TRBD2 (6 bases). Trimming pared 4 bases from V and 2 bases from J, leaving 19 bases between. Looked up from germline, CDR1 is SEHNR and CDR2 is FQNEAQ (reference sequence). This CDR3 has 17 residues. The CDR3 DNA is TGTGCCAGCAGCTCCGGTTTGGCTAGCGCCCACACAGATACGCAGTATTTT. Encoded protein: CASSSGLASAHTDTQYF.

This chain's CDR3 is CATSRAPQETQYF. The CDR3 coding sequence is TGTGCCACCAGCAGAGCTCCCCAAGAGACCCAGTACTTC. The gene calls are TRBV15 and TRBJ2-5; D is undetermined. V was trimmed by 1 base and J by 1 base, leaving 4 bases between them. This CDR3 comprises 13 residues. In germline, CDR1 is LNHNV, CDR2 YYDKDF (reference sequence).

V gene TRBV20-1 combines with J gene TRBJ1-6; 7 bases fit TRBD1. Trimming cost V 0 bases and J 10 bases; bases outside gene matches: 9. The germline V gene encodes CDR1 DFQATT and CDR2 SNEGSKA (reference sequence). This CDR3 region has 15 residues. The CDR3 coding sequence is TGCAGTGCTAGAGAGGGGACAGCGGAACGCTCACCCCTCCACTTT. Protein sequence: CSAREGTAERSPLHF.

V and J are TRBV24-1 and TRBJ2-2; TRBD1 is a possible D gene (6 bases). V shed 6 bases and J shed 13 bases, with 14 bases lying between them. CDR3 size: 12 residues. Germline CDR1 and CDR2: KGHDR and SFDVKD. The CDR3 nucleotides are TGTGCCACCAGTACTGAGGGACAAGTGCTGTTTTTT. Amino acids: CATSTEGQVLFF.

The V call is TRBV20-1, the J call TRBJ1-2, with 7 bases aligning to TRBD1. After removal of 0 bases from V and 1 base from J, the junction contained 5 bases not matched to a gene. This CDR3 spans 15 amino acids. Germline CDR1 DFQATT, CDR2 SNEGSKA (reference sequence). Written as DNA, the CDR3 is TGCAGTGCTAGAGAGAACAGGGGAAGTAACTATGGCTACACCTTC. Translated, it gives CSARENRGSNYGYTF.

V usage is TRBV27 and J usage is TRBJ2-4; no firm D call. Germline values: CDR1 MNHEY, CDR2 SMNVEV (reference sequence). The CDR3 is made up of 16 amino acids. Trimming took off 6 bases at V and 0 bases at J, with 15 bases between the two ends. The CDR3 DNA follows: TGTGCCAGCAGCGTCGCCGTTTCGATAGCCAAAAACATTCAGTACTTC. It yields the protein CASSVAVSIAKNIQYF.

The chain has TRBV7-9 and TRBJ2-3, with TRBD1 matching 7 bases. The CDR3 runs 13 residues. J lost 4 bases, V lost 7 bases, and 5 bases had no gene match. Germline V gene sequence: CDR1 SEHNR, CDR2 FQNEAQ (reference sequence). CDR3 sequence reads: CASTRQGPDTQYF. The CDR3 DNA sequence: TGTGCCAGCACCAGACAGGGTCCAGATACGCAGTATTTT.

This rearrangement joins TRBV11-2 to TRBJ2-7; TRBD2 is a possible D gene (6 bases). With 1 base removed from V and 5 bases from J, the gap between germline ends came to 18 bases. The CDR3 is 16 residues long. Germline CDR1 reads SGHAT; CDR2 reads FQNNGV. The CDR3 region is CASSLVVRAGIDEQYF. DNA of the CDR3: TGTGCCAGCAGCTTAGTGGTCCGTGCGGGGATCGACGAGCAGTACTTC. Filled out from reference TRBV11-2 and TRBJ2-7, the complete variable domain reads EAGVAQSPRYKIIEKRQSVAFWCNPISGHATLYWYQQILGQGPKLLIQFQNNGVVDDSQLPKDRFSAERLKGVDSTLKIQPAKLEDSAVYLCASSLVVRAGIDEQYFGPGTRLTVT.

V and J are TRBV4-1 and TRBJ1-2; maybe TRBD1 (5 bases). Trimming removed 0 bases at V and 2 bases at J, with 7 bases between. The CDR3 has 14 amino acids. CDR1 MGHRA and CDR2 YSYEKL come from the germline V gene. CDR3 in DNA: TGCGCCAGCAGCCAAGAAGACAGAAACTATGGCTACACCTTC. Residues: CASSQEDRNYGYTF.

This clonotype was seen a single time. The rearrangement links TRBV7-2 to TRBJ1-2; no definite D call. The V and J ends lost 2 bases and 5 bases respectively, with 6 bases between them. The CDR3 loop spans 12 amino acids. The V gene's germline CDR1 is SGHTA and CDR2 FQGNSA. CDR3 nucleotides: TGTGCCAGCAGCTTAACAGAATATGGCTACACCTTC. Translated, it gives CASSLTEYGYTF.